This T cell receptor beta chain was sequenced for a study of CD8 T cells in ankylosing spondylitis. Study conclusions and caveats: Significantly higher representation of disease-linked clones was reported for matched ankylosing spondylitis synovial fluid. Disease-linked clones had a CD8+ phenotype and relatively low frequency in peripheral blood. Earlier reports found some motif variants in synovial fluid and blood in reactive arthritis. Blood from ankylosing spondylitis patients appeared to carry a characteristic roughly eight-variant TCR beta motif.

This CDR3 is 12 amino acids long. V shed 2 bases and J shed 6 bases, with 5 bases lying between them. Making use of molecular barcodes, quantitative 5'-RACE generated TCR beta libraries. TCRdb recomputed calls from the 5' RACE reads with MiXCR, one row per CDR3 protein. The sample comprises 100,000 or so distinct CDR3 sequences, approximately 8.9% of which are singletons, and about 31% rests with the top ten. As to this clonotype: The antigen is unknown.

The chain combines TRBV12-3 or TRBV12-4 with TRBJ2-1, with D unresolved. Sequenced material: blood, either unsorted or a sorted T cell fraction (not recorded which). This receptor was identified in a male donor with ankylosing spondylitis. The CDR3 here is CASSLSSNEQFF. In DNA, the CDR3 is TGTGCCAGCAGTTTAAGCAGCAATGAGCAGTTCTTC.